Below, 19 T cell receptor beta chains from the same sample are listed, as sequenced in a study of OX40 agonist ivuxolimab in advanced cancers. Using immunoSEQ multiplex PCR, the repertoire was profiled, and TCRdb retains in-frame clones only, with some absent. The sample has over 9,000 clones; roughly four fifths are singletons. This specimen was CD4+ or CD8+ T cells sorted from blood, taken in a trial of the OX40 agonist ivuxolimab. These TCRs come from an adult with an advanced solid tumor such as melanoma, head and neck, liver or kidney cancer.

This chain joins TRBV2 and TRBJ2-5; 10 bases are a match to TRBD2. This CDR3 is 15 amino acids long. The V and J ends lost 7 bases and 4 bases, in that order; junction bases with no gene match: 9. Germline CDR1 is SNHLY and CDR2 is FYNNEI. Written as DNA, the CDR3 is TGTGCCAGCACTGTACTAGCGGGGCAATTAGAGACCCAGTACTTC. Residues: CASTVLAGQLETQYF.

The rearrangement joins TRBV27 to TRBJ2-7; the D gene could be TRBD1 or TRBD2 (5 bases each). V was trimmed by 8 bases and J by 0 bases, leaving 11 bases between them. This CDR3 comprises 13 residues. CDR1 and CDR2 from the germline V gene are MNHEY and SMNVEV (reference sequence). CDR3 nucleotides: TGTGCCAGCCGGGACCGATCCTCCTACGAGCAGTACTTC. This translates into CASRDRSSYEQYF.

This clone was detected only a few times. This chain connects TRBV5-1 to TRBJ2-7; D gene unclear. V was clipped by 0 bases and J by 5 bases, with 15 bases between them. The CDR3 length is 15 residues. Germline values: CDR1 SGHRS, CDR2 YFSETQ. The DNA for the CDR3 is TGCGCCAGCAGCTTGGCCTTGGGCGAGAGAAACGAGCAGTACTTC. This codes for CASSLALGERNEQYF.

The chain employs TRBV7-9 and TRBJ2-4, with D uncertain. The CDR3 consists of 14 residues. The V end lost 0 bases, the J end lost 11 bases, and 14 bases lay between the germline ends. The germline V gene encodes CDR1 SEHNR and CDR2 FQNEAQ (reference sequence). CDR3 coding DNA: TGTGCCAGCAGCTTAGCCCTCGTCCCCCCCCTTCAGTACTTC. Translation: CASSLALVPPLQYF.

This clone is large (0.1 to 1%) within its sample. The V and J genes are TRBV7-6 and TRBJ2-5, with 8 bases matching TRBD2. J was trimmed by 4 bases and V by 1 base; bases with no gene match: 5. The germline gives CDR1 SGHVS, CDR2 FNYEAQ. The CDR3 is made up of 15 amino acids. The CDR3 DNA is TGTGCCAGCAGCTTAGGCGGGAGCGGGGGAGAGACCCAGTACTTC. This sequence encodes CASSLGGSGGETQYF. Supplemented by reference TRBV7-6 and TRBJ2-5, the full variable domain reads GAGVSQSPRYKVTKRGQDVALRCDPISGHVSLYWYRQALGQGPEFLTYFNYEAQQDKSGLPNDRFSAERPEGSISTLTIQRTEQRDSAMYRCASSLGGSGGETQYFGPGTRLLVL.

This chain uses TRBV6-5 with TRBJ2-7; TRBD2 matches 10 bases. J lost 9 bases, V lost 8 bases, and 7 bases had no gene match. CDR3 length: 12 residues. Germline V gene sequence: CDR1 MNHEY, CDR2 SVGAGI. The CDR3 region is CASRTSGAVQYF. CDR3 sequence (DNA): TGTGCCAGCCGAACTAGCGGGGCGGTGCAGTACTTC.

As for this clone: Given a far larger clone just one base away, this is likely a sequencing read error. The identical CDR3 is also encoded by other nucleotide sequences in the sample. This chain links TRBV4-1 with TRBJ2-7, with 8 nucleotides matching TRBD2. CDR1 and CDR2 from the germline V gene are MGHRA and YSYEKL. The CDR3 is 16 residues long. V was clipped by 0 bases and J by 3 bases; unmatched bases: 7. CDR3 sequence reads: CASSQEEAGARYEQYF. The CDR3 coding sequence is TGCGCCAGCAGCCAAGAGGAAGCGGGGGCCCGCTACGAGCAGTACTTC.

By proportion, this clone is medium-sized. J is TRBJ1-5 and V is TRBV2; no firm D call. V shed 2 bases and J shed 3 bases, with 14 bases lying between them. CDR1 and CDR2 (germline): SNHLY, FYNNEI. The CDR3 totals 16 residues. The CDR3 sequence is CASSEFEGINNQPQHF. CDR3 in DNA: TGTGCCAGCAGTGAATTCGAAGGTATCAACAATCAGCCCCAGCATTTT.

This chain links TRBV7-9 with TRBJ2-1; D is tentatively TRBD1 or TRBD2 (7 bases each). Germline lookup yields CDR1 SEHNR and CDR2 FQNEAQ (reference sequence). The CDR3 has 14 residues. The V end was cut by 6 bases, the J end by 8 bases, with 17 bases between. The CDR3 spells CASSPGGGWDEQFF. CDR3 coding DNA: TGTGCCAGCAGTCCAGGGGGGGGCTGGGATGAGCAGTTCTTC.

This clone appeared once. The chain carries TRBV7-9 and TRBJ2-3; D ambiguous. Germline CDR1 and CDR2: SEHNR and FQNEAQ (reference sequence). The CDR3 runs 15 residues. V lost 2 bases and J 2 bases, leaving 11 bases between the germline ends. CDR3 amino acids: CASSLRLENTDTQYF. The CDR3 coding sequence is TGTGCCAGCAGCTTAAGACTCGAAAACACAGATACGCAGTATTTT.

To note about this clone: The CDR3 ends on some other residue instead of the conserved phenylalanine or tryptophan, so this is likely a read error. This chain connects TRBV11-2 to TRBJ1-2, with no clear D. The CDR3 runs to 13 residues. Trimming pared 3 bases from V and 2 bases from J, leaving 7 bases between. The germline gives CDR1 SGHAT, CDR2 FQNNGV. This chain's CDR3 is CASSFDSNYGYTL. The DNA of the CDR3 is TGTGCCAGCAGCTTTGATAGCAACTATGGCTACACCCTC.

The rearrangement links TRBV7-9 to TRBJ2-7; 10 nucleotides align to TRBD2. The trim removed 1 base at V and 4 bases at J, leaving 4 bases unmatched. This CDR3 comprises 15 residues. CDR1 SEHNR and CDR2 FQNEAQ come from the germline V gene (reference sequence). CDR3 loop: CASSLGSSGGYEQYF. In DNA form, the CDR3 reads TGTGCCAGCAGCTTAGGCTCTAGCGGGGGATACGAGCAGTACTTC.

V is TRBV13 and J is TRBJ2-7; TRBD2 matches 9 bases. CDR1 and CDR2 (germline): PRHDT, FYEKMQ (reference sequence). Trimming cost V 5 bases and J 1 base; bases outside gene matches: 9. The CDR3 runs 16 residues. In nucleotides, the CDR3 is TGTGCCAGCAGCCCAGACGGGACTAGCTTATCCTACGAGCAGTACTTC. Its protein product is CASSPDGTSLSYEQYF.

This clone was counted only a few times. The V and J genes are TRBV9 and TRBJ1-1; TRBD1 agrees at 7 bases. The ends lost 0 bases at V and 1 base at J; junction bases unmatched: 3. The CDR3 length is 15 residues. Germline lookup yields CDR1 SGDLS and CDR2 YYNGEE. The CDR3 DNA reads TGTGCCAGCAGCGTAGACGGGACAGCGAACACTGAAGCTTTCTTT. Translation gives CASSVDGTANTEAFF.

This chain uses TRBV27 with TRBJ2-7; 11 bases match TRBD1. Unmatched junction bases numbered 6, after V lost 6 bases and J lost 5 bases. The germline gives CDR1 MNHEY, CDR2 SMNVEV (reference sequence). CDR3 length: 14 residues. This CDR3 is CASRTGTGGDEQYF. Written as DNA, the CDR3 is TGTGCCAGCAGGACCGGGACAGGGGGAGACGAGCAGTACTTC.

In nucleotides, the CDR3 is TGTGCCAGCCAGGGCACGGACCCCTACAATGAGCAGTTCTTC. This encodes CASQGTDPYNEQFF. This chain uses TRBV2 with TRBJ2-1; the D gene is possibly TRBD1 (5 bases). CDR1 SNHLY and CDR2 FYNNEI come from the germline V gene. The CDR3 extends over 14 amino acids. V gave up 8 bases and J gave up 2 bases, with 13 bases separating them. Full variable domain (rest looked up from reference TRBV2 and TRBJ2-1): EPEVTQTPSHQVTQMGQEVILRCVPISNHLYFYWYRQILGQKVEFLVSFYNNEISEKSEIFDDQFSVERPDGSNFTLKIRSTKLEDSAMYFCASQGTDPYNEQFFGPGTRLTVL.

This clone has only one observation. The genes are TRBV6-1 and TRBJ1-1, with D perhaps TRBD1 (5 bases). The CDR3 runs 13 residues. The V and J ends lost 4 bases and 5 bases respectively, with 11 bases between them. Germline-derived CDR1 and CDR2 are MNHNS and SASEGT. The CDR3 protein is CASSGGRWTEAFF. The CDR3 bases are TGTGCCAGCAGTGGGGGGAGATGGACTGAAGCTTTCTTT.

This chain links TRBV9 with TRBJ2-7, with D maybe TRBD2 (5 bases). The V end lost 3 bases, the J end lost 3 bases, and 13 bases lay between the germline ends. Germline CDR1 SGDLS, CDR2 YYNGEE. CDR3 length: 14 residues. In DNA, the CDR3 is TGTGCCAGCAGCGAAGAGGGTTATAACTACGAGCAGTACTTC. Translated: CASSEEGYNYEQYF.

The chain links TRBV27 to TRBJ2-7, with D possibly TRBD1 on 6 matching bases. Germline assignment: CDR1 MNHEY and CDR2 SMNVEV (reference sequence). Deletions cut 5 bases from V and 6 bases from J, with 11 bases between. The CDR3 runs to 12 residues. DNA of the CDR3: TGTGCCAGCAGTAAAACAGGGATCGAGCAGTACTTC. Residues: CASSKTGIEQYF.